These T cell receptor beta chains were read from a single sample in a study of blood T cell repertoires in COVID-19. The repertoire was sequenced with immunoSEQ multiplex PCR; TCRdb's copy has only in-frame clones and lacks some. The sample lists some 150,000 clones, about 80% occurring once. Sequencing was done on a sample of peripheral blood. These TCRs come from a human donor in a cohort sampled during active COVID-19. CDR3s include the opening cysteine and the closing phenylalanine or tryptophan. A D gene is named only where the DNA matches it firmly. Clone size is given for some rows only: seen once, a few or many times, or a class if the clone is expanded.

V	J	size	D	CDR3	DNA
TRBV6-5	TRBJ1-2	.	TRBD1	CASSYARTGGSYGYTF	TGTGCCAGCAGTTACGCCCGGACAGGGGGCTCCTATGGCTACACCTTC
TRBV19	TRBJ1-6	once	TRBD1	CASGQGAVSPLHF	TGTGCCAGCGGACAGGGGGCCGTTTCACCCCTCCACTTT
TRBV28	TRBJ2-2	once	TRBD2	CASRRRLAANTGELFF	TGTGCCAGCAGACGGAGACTAGCCGCGAACACCGGGGAGCTGTTTTTT
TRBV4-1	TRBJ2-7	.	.	CASSQAGNLHEQYF	TGCGCCAGCAGCCAAGCGGGGAATCTCCACGAGCAGTACTTC
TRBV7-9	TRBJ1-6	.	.	CASSLGGSNSPLHF	TGTGCCAGCAGCTTAGGCGGGAGTAATTCACCCCTCCACTTT
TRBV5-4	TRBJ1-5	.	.	CASSLTGSNQPQHF	TGTGCCAGCAGCTTGACCGGGAGCAATCAGCCCCAGCATTTT
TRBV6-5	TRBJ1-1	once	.	CASSYSLGAEAFF	TGTGCCAGCAGTTACTCGTTGGGCGCTGAAGCTTTCTTT
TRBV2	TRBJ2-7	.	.	CASMFVVGEQYF	TGTGCCAGCATGTTTGTAGTCGGCGAGCAGTACTTC
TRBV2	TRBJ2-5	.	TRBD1	CASGTGVEETQYF	TGTGCCTCAGGGACAGGGGTTGAAGAGACCCAGTACTTC
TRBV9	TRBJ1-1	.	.	CASSLHGGGTEAFF	TGTGCCAGCAGCCTCCACGGGGGGGGCACTGAAGCTTTCTTT
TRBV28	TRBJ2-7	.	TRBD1	CASNADRVGAYEQYF	TGTGCCAGCAATGCGGACAGGGTAGGCGCCTACGAGCAGTACTTC